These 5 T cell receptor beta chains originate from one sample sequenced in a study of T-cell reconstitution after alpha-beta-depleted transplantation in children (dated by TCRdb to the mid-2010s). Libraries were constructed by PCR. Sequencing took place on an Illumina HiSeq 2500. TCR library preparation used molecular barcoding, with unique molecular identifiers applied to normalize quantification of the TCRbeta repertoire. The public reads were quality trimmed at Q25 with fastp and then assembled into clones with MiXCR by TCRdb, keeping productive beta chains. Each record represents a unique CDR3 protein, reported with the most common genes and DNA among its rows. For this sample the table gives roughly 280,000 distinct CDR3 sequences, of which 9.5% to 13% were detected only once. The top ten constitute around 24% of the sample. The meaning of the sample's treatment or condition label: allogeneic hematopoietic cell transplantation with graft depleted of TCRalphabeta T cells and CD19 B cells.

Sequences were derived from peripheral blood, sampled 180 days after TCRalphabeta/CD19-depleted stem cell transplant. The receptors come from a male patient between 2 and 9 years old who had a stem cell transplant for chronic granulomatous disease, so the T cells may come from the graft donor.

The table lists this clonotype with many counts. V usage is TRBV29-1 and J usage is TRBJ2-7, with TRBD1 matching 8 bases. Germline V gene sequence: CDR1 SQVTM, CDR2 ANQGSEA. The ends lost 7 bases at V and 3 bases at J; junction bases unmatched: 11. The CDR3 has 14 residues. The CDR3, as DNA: TGCAGCGGTTCTGACAGGGGATGGGGCTACGAGCAGTACTTC. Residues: CSGSDRGWGYEQYF.

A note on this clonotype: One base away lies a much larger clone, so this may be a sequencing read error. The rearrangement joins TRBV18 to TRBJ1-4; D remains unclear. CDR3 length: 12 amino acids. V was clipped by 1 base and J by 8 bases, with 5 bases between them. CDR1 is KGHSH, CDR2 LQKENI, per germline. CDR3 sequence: CASSPLDEKLFF. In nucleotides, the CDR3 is TGTGCCAGCTCACCACTCGACGAAAAACTGTTTTTT.

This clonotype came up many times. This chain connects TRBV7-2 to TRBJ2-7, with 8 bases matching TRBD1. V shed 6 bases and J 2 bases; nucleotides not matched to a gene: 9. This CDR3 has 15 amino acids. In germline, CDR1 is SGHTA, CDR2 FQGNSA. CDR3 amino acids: CASRRTGPTTYEQYF. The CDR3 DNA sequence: TGTGCCAGCAGAAGGACAGGGCCAACCACCTACGAGCAGTACTTC.

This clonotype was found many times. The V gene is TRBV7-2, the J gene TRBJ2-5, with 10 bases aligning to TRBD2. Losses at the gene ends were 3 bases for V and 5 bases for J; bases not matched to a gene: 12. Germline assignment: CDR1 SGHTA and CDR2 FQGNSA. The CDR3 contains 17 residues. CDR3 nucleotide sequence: TGTGCCAGCAGCTTCTTAGCGGGAGGACCAGGGGGGGAGACCCAGTACTTC. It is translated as CASSFLAGGPGGETQYF.

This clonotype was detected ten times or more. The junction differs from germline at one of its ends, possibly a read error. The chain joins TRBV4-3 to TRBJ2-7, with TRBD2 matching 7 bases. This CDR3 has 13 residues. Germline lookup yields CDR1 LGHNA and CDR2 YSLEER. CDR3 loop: CASSLGTTYEQYF. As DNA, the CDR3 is TGTGCCAGCAGTTTAGGGACTACGTACGAGCAGTACTTC.